The present TCR beta chain was sequenced within a study of shared clonotypes between healthy human individuals. Overall study context: The study enrolled two women and a few men aged 18 to 49. Plates per donor: three CD4 naive, three CD4 memory, two CD8 naive, one CD8 memory. Study-level results: Expectations were that clonotype sharing among donors would be affected by sequencing depth.

Assay execution proceeded at the deep level. Assay: immunoSEQ multiplex PCR; the TCRdb copy retains only in-frame clones and omits some. The data contain around 650,000 clones, approximately 96% of them singletons. Terminally differentiated effector memory CD45RA+ cells were excluded from the naive CD8 cells, which were CD45RO-negative and positively selected for CCR7. CDR3 length: 13 residues. Germline CDR1 SQVTM, CDR2 ANQGSEA. Trimming took off 7 bases at V and 0 bases at J, with 12 bases between the two ends. With respect to this clone: Its target is unknown.

The chain couples TRBV29-1 to TRBJ1-2, with no clear D. The sequencing sample was made of naive CD8+ T cells sorted from blood. This TCR derives from a woman aged 25-40 years in good health. CDR3 loop: CSDRELANYGYTF. CDR3 sequence (DNA): TGCAGCGATAGGGAGTTAGCTAACTATGGCTACACCTTC.